This passage covers 2 T cell receptor beta chains from one sample sequenced in a study of cytomegalovirus exposure and HLA in healthy donors (dated by TCRdb to 2017 to 2019). Library preparation used the immunoSEQ multiplex PCR assay. For the multiplex PCR, a mixture combining 60 forward primers for TCR Vbeta segments and 13 reverse primers for TCR Jbeta segments was used. TCRdb re-hosts the immuneACCESS table, in-frame sequences only. Its copies lack some clones; in the studies checked, an unresolved V gene accounts for under half of them, and the cause for the rest is not known. For this sample there are 90,000 to 140,000 clones; more than 9.5% appear just once. The biggest ten clones account for 16% of the sample. What was sequenced was PBMCs. These receptors came from a man in his forties in good health and CMV-seropositive.

This clone was picked up a small number of times. The rearrangement joins TRBV18 to TRBJ2-5; weak D call: TRBD2 (6 bases). The CDR3 is 14 amino acids. Germline V gene sequence: CDR1 KGHSH, CDR2 LQKENI. V was shortened by 2 bases and J by 7 bases, with 14 bases between the two germline ends. The CDR3 region is CASSPTTEAGTQYF. CDR3 in DNA: TGTGCCAGCTCACCAACAACTGAAGCGGGGACCCAGTACTTC.

This chain links TRBV2 with TRBJ2-1, with D hard to call. V was shortened by 1 base and J by 13 bases, with 11 bases between the two germline ends. Germline values: CDR1 SNHLY, CDR2 FYNNEI. This CDR3 is 12 amino acids long. CDR3 sequence reads: CASSEGPSYQFF. The DNA of the CDR3 is TGTGCCAGCAGTGAAGGCCCATCCTATCAGTTCTTC.